This T cell receptor beta chain was identified during a study of shared clonotypes between healthy human individuals. Study-wide results and caveats: Memory subsets generally showed smaller estimated richness than naive subsets did. Investigators collected only blood, and repertoires in tissues likely differ.

This clone was observed once. The antigen remains unidentified. Assay: immunoSEQ multiplex PCR; the TCRdb copy retains only in-frame clones and omits some. The table includes roughly 1 million clones, more than 65% detected once. CDR1 SGHRS and CDR2 YFSETQ come from the germline V gene. This CDR3 comprises 14 residues. The junction had 7 bases not matched to a gene; V was cut back by 6 bases and J by 1 base. This TCR derives from a man between 18 and 29 years old in good health. The sequenced sample consisted of memory CD4+ T cells sorted from blood. As to subset: CD45RA-negative fraction. The chain uses TRBV5-1 and TRBJ2-7; 7 bases are a match to TRBD1. The CDR3 DNA sequence: TGCGCCAGCACCACGACGACAGGGTCCTACGAGCAGTACTTC. Amino acids: CASTTTTGSYEQYF. Looking up the rest from reference TRBV5-1 and TRBJ2-7 gives the full variable domain: KAGVTQTPRYLIKTRGQQVTLSCSPISGHRSVSWYQQTPGQGLQFLFEYFSETQRNKGNFPGRFSGRQFSNSRSEMNVSTLELGDSALYLCASTTTTGSYEQYFGPGTRLTVT.